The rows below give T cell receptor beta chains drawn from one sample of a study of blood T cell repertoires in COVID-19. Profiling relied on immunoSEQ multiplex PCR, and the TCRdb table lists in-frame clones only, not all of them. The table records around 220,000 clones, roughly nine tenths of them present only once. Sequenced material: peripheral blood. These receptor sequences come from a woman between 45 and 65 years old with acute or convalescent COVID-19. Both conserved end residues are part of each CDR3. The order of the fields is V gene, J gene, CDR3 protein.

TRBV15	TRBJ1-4	CATSGRGLGNEKLFF
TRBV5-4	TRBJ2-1	CASSLVAGAYNEQFF
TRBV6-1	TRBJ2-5	CASSEAVQGFVKTQYF
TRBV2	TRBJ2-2	CASSATRTGTNTGELFF
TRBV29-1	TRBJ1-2	CSAMTDPNYGYTF
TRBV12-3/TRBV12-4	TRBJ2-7	CASSPEATYEQYF
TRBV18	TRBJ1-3	CASSRDRGGSGNTIYF
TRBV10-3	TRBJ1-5	CATQGTDNQPQHF
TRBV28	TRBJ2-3	CASSPGGPPGTDTQYF
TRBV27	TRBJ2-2	CASSLFGGTGELFF
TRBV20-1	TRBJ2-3	CSASKTSGTDTQYF
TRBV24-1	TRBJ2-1	CATSEDTSGRAQFF
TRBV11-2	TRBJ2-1	CASSESRDEQFF
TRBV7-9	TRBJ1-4	CASSLYGTGNEKLFF
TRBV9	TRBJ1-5	CASSVDEEYSNQPQHF
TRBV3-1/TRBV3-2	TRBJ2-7	CASRGTGVHEQYF
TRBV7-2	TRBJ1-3	CASSPRWQGSGNTIYF
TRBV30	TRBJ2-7	CAWRGGSSYEQYF
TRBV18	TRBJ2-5	CASSPAGPQETQYF
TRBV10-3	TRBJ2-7	CATVGNRDEQYF
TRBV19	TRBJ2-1	CASSIWGTQRDLLYNEQFF
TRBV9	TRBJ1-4	CASSVAGTGVEKLFF
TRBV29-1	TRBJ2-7	CSPHPGWLAGGYEQYF
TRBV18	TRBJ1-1	CASSPPGLGVEAFF
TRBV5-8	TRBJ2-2	CASRRDFQVGTGELFF
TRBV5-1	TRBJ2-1	CASSGLNGGKPFF
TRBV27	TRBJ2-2	CASSFTAAGRGGELFF
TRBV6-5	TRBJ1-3	CASSRRTEGNTIYF
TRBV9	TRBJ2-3	CASSVELAGAWTDTQYF
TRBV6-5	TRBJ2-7	CASSYTSGALAEQYF
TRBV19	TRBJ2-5	CASSTGQGIRETQYF
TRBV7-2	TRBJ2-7	CASSTGTAREQYF
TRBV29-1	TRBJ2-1	CSVGGSGNYNEQFF
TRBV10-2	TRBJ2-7	CASSRLAGTYEQYF
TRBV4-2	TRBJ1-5	CASSQDPGDQPQHF
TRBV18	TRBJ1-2	CASSRVGVNYGYTF
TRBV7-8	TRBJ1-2	CASSLARQPESYTF
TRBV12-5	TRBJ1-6	CASGPGQVGSPLHF
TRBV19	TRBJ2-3	CASSPPRGRGTDTQYF
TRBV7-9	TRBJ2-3	CASSLKPSGGAADTQYF
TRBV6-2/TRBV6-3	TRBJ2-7	CASSRWVAGAREQYF
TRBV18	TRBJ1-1	CASSLQDRSEAFF
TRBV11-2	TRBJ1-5	CASSITGTGNNQPQHF
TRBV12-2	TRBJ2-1	CASRLASLLAGGNNEQFF
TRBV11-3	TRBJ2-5	CASSPRQGGETQYF
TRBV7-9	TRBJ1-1	CASSTDRGKNTEAFF
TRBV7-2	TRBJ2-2	CASSLDAGIAGELFF
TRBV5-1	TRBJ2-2	CASSLYNTGELFF
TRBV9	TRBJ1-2	CASSPRDSYGYTF
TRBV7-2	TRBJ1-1	CASSLQAMNTEAFF
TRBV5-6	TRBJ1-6	CASSWGEAGNSPLHF
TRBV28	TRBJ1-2	CASRSTGGGGYTF
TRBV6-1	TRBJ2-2	CASSEVQGPGELFF